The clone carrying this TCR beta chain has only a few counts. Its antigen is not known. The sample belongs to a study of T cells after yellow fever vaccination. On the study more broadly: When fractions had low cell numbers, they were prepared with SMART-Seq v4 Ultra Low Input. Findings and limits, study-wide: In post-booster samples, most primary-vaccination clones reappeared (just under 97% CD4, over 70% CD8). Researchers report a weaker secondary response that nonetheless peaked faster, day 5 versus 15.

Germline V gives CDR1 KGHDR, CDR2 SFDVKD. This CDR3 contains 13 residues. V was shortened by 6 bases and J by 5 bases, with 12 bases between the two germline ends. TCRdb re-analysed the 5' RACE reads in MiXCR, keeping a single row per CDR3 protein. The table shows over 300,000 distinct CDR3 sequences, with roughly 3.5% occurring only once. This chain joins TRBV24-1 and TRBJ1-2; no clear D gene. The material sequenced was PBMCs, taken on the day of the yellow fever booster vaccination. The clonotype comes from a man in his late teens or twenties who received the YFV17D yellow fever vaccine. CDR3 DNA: TGTGCCACCAGTCTGGGGAGGGAATATGGCTACACCTTC. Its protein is CATSLGREYGYTF.